The 32 T cell receptor beta chains listed next were all sequenced from one sample in a study of T cell clonotyping in hematopoietic cell transplantation. The assay was immunoSEQ multiplex PCR, and TCRdb's table has in-frame clones only and misses some. The sample holds around 80,000 clones, 95% to 97% seen once. Time point indicated: recipient sample about 28 days before transplant, after cytoreduction. The sequences come from peripheral blood mononuclear cells, collected before stem cell transplant. These receptors originate from a woman in her forties or fifties with acute myeloid leukemia. Some clones in this sample may be carry-over from other donors' samples.

The chain employs TRBV6-1 and TRBJ1-2; no clear D. The germline V gene encodes CDR1 MNHNS and CDR2 SASEGT. Trimming left V 2 bases short and J 4 bases short, with 14 bases between. The CDR3 has 15 amino acids. Written as DNA, the CDR3 is TGTGCCAGCAGTGAAAGCAGCGGGCGCAGCTATGGCTACACCTTC. This gives the protein CASSESSGRSYGYTF.

The chain uses TRBV27 and TRBJ1-1; D gene ambiguous. This CDR3 contains 13 residues. Germline CDR1 is MNHEY and CDR2 is SMNVEV (reference sequence). The ends were cut back, 5 bases at V and 1 base at J, with 8 bases in the middle. CDR3 residues: CASSVGTNTEAFF. The CDR3 nucleotides read TGTGCCAGCAGTGTTGGAACGAACACTGAAGCTTTCTTT.

This rearrangement joins TRBV28 to TRBJ1-1, with D tentatively TRBD1 (6 bases). Between the trimmed V and J ends, which lost 3 bases and 7 bases, there was a span of 18 bases. The CDR3 covers 15 residues. The germline V gene has CDR1 MDHEN and CDR2 SYDVKM. This chain's CDR3 is CASSLVQGLAFEAFF. The CDR3 DNA reads as TGTGCCAGCAGTTTGGTTCAGGGGTTGGCATTTGAAGCTTTCTTT.

This rearrangement joins TRBV2 to TRBJ1-6; perhaps TRBD1 as D (5 bases). CDR1 SNHLY and CDR2 FYNNEI come from the germline V gene. The V and J ends lost 4 bases and 2 bases respectively, with 9 bases between them. The CDR3 totals 15 residues. CDR3 nucleotide sequence: TGTGCCAGCAGTGGGGGACGGGCCTATAATTCACCCCTCCACTTT. Translated: CASSGGRAYNSPLHF.

V is TRBV5-6 and J is TRBJ2-7; 7 nucleotides agree with TRBD2. The germline CDR1 and CDR2 sequences are SGHDT and YYEEEE. V lost 3 bases, J lost 6 bases, and 6 bases stayed unmatched. This CDR3 is built from 13 residues. For the CDR3, the DNA is TGTGCCAGCAGCTGGGGAGGGGCATCCGAGCAGTACTTC. It specifies CASSWGGASEQYF.

The genes are TRBV28 and TRBJ2-7; a possible D gene is TRBD1 (6 bases). V lost 4 bases to trimming and J lost 3 bases, with 22 bases between them. Germline values: CDR1 MDHEN, CDR2 SYDVKM. CDR3 length: 17 residues. CDR3 nucleotide sequence: TGTGCCAGCAGTTCATTAGGGGGTGGGCATTCAGTCTACGAGCAGTACTTC. It specifies CASSSLGGGHSVYEQYF.

This chain's CDR3 is CASSRLAGNEQFF. The CDR3 DNA follows: TGTGCCAGTAGTAGATTAGCGGGAAATGAGCAGTTCTTC. This sequence joins TRBV19 and TRBJ2-1; 8 nucleotides line up with TRBD2. The CDR3 covers 13 residues. In germline, CDR1 is LNHDA, CDR2 SQIVND (reference sequence). V was pared by 4 bases and J by 7 bases, with 3 bases of the junction left unmatched.

The chain has TRBV6-6 and TRBJ1-5, with unresolved D. Germline V gene lookup returns CDR1 MNHNY and CDR2 SVGAGI (reference sequence). The CDR3 is 13 residues long. Between the trimmed V and J ends, which lost 6 bases and 3 bases, there was a span of 9 bases. In DNA, the CDR3 is TGTGCCAGCAGCAAGGGTTTCAATCAGCCCCAGCATTTT. Protein: CASSKGFNQPQHF.

The V and J genes are TRBV5-1 and TRBJ2-2, with a weak D call TRBD2 (5 bases). This CDR3 comprises 16 residues. V lost 2 bases and J lost 7, with 18 bases in between. Germline assignment: CDR1 SGHRS and CDR2 YFSETQ. The CDR3 sequence is CASSLEPGRIVGELFF. The CDR3 nucleotides are TGCGCCAGCAGCTTAGAACCGGGGAGAATTGTCGGGGAGCTGTTTTTT.

V is TRBV7-2 and J is TRBJ1-1, with TRBD1 as a possible D gene (6 bases). Germline V lookup: CDR1 SGHTA, CDR2 FQGNSA. Trimming cost V 1 base and J 7 bases, with 16 bases left between them. This CDR3 region has 15 residues. This CDR3 reads CASSLVRGASGEAFF. The CDR3 nucleotides are TGTGCCAGCAGCTTAGTGCGGGGGGCCTCGGGTGAAGCTTTCTTT.

This rearrangement joins TRBV19 to TRBJ2-4; D gene uncertain. The CDR3 sequence is 12 residues long. Germline V CDR1 and CDR2: LNHDA, SQIVND (reference sequence). Between the trimmed V and J ends, which lost 0 bases and 7 bases, there was a span of 4 bases. The CDR3 region is CASSIDSNIQYF. For the CDR3, the DNA is TGTGCCAGTAGTATAGATTCTAACATTCAGTACTTC.

The rearrangement uses TRBV7-3 and TRBJ2-3, with TRBD2 matching over 12 bases. The germline V gene encodes CDR1 SGHTA and CDR2 FQGTGA. J gave up 4 bases and V 5 bases, and 4 bases lay outside the gene matches. This CDR3 is built from 15 residues. The CDR3 loop reads CASSKTSGGPDTQYF. CDR3 DNA sequence: TGTGCCAGCAGCAAGACTAGCGGGGGCCCAGATACGCAGTATTTT.

This sequence joins TRBV20-1 and TRBJ1-2; weak D call: TRBD1 (5 bases). Germline V CDR1 and CDR2: DFQATT, SNEGSKA (reference sequence). This CDR3 spans 11 amino acids. Trimming left V 2 bases short and J 6 bases short, with 7 bases between. The CDR3 protein is CSARRGNGYTF. The CDR3 bases are TGCAGTGCTAGACGGGGGAATGGCTACACCTTC.

The chain employs TRBV10-1 and TRBJ2-3, with 7 bases lining up with TRBD2. Germline CDR1 and CDR2: WNHNN and SYGVQD (reference sequence). This CDR3 contains 15 residues. V shed 3 bases and J 4 bases; nucleotides not matched to a gene: 7. CDR3 protein: CASSEGGSYPDTQYF. CDR3 DNA: TGCGCCAGCAGTGAAGGCGGGAGTTATCCAGATACGCAGTATTTT.

The chain links TRBV19 to TRBJ2-2; no clear D gene. V shed 5 bases and J shed 1 base, with 5 bases lying between them. This CDR3 spans 13 amino acids. Germline values: CDR1 LNHDA, CDR2 SQIVND (reference sequence). CDR3 loop: CASSWGNTGELFF. CDR3 sequence (DNA): TGTGCCAGTAGTTGGGGGAACACCGGGGAGCTGTTTTTT.

The CDR3 DNA reads as TGTGCCAGCAGTTCCGGGGGCGCTGAAGCTTTCTTT. Encoded protein: CASSSGGAEAFF. The chain joins TRBV7-9 to TRBJ1-1, with a tentative D call TRBD1 (6 bases). The CDR3 contains 12 residues. Germline CDR1 SEHNR, CDR2 FQNEAQ (reference sequence). V gave up 6 bases and J gave up 6 bases, with 11 bases separating them. The complete variable domain, with remaining parts taken from reference TRBV7-9 and TRBJ1-1, reads DTGVSQNPRHKITKRGQNVTFRCDPISEHNRLYWYRQTLGQGPEFLTYFQNEAQLEKSRLLSDRFSAERPKGSFSTLEIQRTEQGDSAMYLCASSSGGAEAFFGQGTRLTVV.

The CDR3 region is CASSSRRGGLTEAFF. In DNA, the CDR3 is TGTGCCAGCAGCTCCCGCCGAGGTGGATTGACTGAAGCTTTCTTT. V and J are TRBV7-2 and TRBJ1-1; D call uncertain. This CDR3 is 15 amino acids long. Between the trimmed V and J ends, which lost 4 bases and 5 bases, there was a span of 17 bases. Germline CDR1 reads SGHTA; CDR2 reads FQGNSA.

This clone was observed once. V usage is TRBV5-1 and J usage is TRBJ2-7; TRBD2 matches at 14 bases. This CDR3 has 16 amino acids. Germline V gene sequence: CDR1 SGHRS, CDR2 YFSETQ. V shed 4 bases, J shed 0 bases, and the junction held 3 bases outside the gene matches. The CDR3 sequence is CASSEGLAGVSYEQYF. CDR3 in DNA: TGCGCCAGCAGCGAGGGACTAGCGGGAGTCTCCTACGAGCAGTACTTC.

The chain has TRBV11-3 and TRBJ2-7, with no clear D. The CDR3 totals 13 residues. CDR1 SGHNT and CDR2 YENEEA come from the germline V gene. With 4 bases removed from V and 10 bases from J, the gap between germline ends came to 17 bases. The CDR3 sequence is CASSSWTDTIQYF. CDR3 bases: TGTGCCAGCAGCTCCTGGACGGATACGATCCAGTACTTC.

This chain links TRBV19 with TRBJ2-5; 9 bases fit TRBD2. Germline V gene lookup returns CDR1 LNHDA and CDR2 SQIVND (reference sequence). The CDR3 sequence is 16 residues long. V lost 6 bases to trimming and J lost 6 bases; unmatched junction nucleotides: 14. DNA for the CDR3: TGTGCCAGTAGCCAGATAGCGGGGGAAGCCGGGAAGACCCAGTACTTC. The encoded protein is CASSQIAGEAGKTQYF.

The chain carries TRBV6-1 and TRBJ1-1; the match to TRBD1 covers 7 bases. V shed 11 bases, J shed 10 bases, and the junction held 4 bases outside the gene matches. Germline V gives CDR1 MNHNS, CDR2 SASEGT. The CDR3 covers 9 residues. In DNA, the CDR3 is TGTGCCGGAGGACAGGCAGCTTTCTTT. It is translated as CAGGQAAFF.

The chain employs TRBV27 and TRBJ2-7, with 7 nucleotides matching TRBD1. The V segment lost 5 bases and the J segment 0 bases; nucleotides outside the gene matches: 4. The CDR3 is 14 residues long. Germline-derived CDR1 and CDR2 are MNHEY and SMNVEV (reference sequence). In DNA form, the CDR3 reads TGTGCCAGCAGTAGATGGGACAGCTCCTACGAGCAGTACTTC. Protein product: CASSRWDSSYEQYF.

The gene calls are TRBV29-1 and TRBJ1-2; weak D call: TRBD1 (5 bases). Germline values: CDR1 SQVTM, CDR2 ANQGSEA. The CDR3 length is 12 residues. V dropped 3 bases and J dropped 8 bases, with 13 bases sitting between them. The CDR3 DNA follows: TGCAGCGTTGAGGTCTTGGGGGACGGCTACACCTTC. Protein sequence: CSVEVLGDGYTF. Filled out from reference TRBV29-1 and TRBJ1-2, the complete variable domain reads SAVISQKPSRDICQRGTSLTIQCQVDSQVTMMFWYRQQPGQSLTLIATANQGSEATYESGFVIDKFPISRPNLTFSTLTVSNMSPEDSSIYLCSVEVLGDGYTFGSGTRLTVV.

The chain is built from TRBV19 and TRBJ1-1; no definite D call. Deletions cut 3 bases from V and 11 bases from J, with 16 bases between. CDR3 length: 13 amino acids. Germline assignment: CDR1 LNHDA and CDR2 SQIVND (reference sequence). CDR3 sequence reads: CASSMRAINWAFF. The CDR3 region has the DNA TGTGCCAGTAGTATGCGGGCCATCAACTGGGCTTTCTTT.

The chain is built from TRBV6-5 and TRBJ1-5; tentative D call: TRBD1 (5 bases). CDR1 and CDR2 (germline): MNHEY, SVGAGI. V shed 2 bases and J shed 3 bases, with 8 bases lying between them. The CDR3 contains 14 residues. CDR3 sequence (DNA): TGTGCCAGCAGTTACAAAGGGGTCAATCAGCCCCAGCATTTT. It specifies CASSYKGVNQPQHF.

CDR3 DNA sequence: TGTGCCAGCAGCTTAGTTGGTTTGAATGAGCAGTTCTTC. Protein product: CASSLVGLNEQFF. The rearrangement uses TRBV7-2 and TRBJ2-1; D remains ambiguous. CDR3 length: 13 residues. CDR1 is SGHTA, CDR2 FQGNSA, per germline. Trimming removed 1 base from V and 7 bases from J, with 8 bases in between.

CDR3: CSPETGNEQFF. In nucleotides, the CDR3 is TGCAGCCCAGAGACAGGGAATGAGCAGTTCTTC. The chain combines TRBV29-1 with TRBJ2-1; 7 bases align to TRBD1. This CDR3 is built from 11 residues. Germline CDR1 SQVTM, CDR2 ANQGSEA. With V trimmed by 8 bases and J by 7 bases, 5 bases remained unmatched.

The chain has TRBV19 and TRBJ1-5, with 7 bases lining up with TRBD1. In germline, CDR1 is LNHDA, CDR2 SQIVND (reference sequence). V was clipped by 3 bases and J by 1 base; unmatched bases: 12. CDR3 length: 18 amino acids. CDR3: CASSMGSGGRGSNQPQHF. The CDR3 DNA reads as TGTGCCAGTAGTATGGGGTCAGGGGGAAGAGGAAGCAATCAGCCCCAGCATTTT.

Concerning this clone itself: One end of the junction fails to match germline, which may point to a read error. The chain is built from TRBV7-7 and TRBJ2-2, with a weak D call TRBD1 (6 bases). CDR1 and CDR2 from the germline V gene are SSHAT and FNYEAQ (reference sequence). CDR3 size: 15 residues. The CDR3: CASRRDTSNTGELFF. CDR3 DNA: TGTGCTAGCAGACGGGACACCTCGAACACCGGGGAGCTGTTTTTT.

This sequence joins TRBV19 and TRBJ1-2; no firm D call. Germline assignment: CDR1 LNHDA and CDR2 SQIVND (reference sequence). The CDR3 spans 15 residues. Trimming took off 0 bases at V and 8 bases at J, with 16 bases between the two ends. The CDR3 bases are TGTGCCAGTAGTATAGATCGGTTCGGAGGGAACGGCTACACCTTC. It specifies CASSIDRFGGNGYTF.

V is TRBV2 and J is TRBJ2-2, with 9 bases aligning to TRBD2. The germline gives CDR1 SNHLY, CDR2 FYNNEI. The CDR3 has 16 residues. The trim removed 6 bases at V and 0 bases at J, leaving 5 bases unmatched. The CDR3 DNA sequence: TGTGCCAGCAGCCTAAGCGGGGGGACGAACACCGGGGAGCTGTTTTTT. Encoded protein: CASSLSGGTNTGELFF. Looking up the rest from reference TRBV2 and TRBJ2-2 gives the full variable domain: EPEVTQTPSHQVTQMGQEVILRCVPISNHLYFYWYRQILGQKVEFLVSFYNNEISEKSEIFDDQFSVERPDGSNFTLKIRSTKLEDSAMYFCASSLSGGTNTGELFFGEGSRLTVL.

The chain has TRBV7-6 and TRBJ2-1; 7 bases are shared with TRBD2. The CDR3 covers 13 residues. The ends lost 3 bases at V and 9 bases at J; junction bases unmatched: 5. CDR1 is SGHVS, CDR2 FNYEAQ, per germline. CDR3 sequence: CASSFRLAAEQFF. Written as DNA, the CDR3 is TGTGCCAGCAGCTTCCGACTAGCTGCTGAGCAGTTCTTC.